A selection of T cell receptor beta chains follows, all from one sample in a study of cytomegalovirus exposure and HLA in healthy donors. Assay: immunoSEQ multiplex PCR; the TCRdb copy retains only in-frame clones and omits some. This sample has approximately 140,000 clones, with around 80% found just once. Material for sequencing was PBMCs. All receptors derive from a male donor in good health and CMV-seropositive. Each CDR3 is given with its conserved first and last residue. A D gene is named only where the DNA matches it firmly. Only part of the rows carry a size: once, few, many, or a class if the clone is expanded.

D gene: -
clone size: -
V gene: TRBV6-4
J gene: TRBJ1-2
CDR3 DNA: TGTGCCAGCAGTGACTCGATCCCCCAGAGGACTTTAAACTATGGCTACACCTTC
CDR3 protein: CASSDSIPQRTLNYGYTF

D gene: TRBD2
clone size: -
V gene: TRBV25-1
J gene: TRBJ2-7
CDR3 DNA: TGTGCCAGCAGTGAATCACTAGCGGAGCACTACGAGCAGTACTTC
CDR3 protein: CASSESLAEHYEQYF

D gene: TRBD1
clone size: -
V gene: TRBV29-1
J gene: TRBJ1-5
CDR3 DNA: TGCAGCGTTGGACAGGGGGAACCGAATCAGCCCCAGCATTTT
CDR3 protein: CSVGQGEPNQPQHF

D gene: -
clone size: -
V gene: TRBV5-4
J gene: TRBJ2-5
CDR3 DNA: TGTGCCAGCAGCCAACAAGAGACCCAGTACTTC
CDR3 protein: CASSQQETQYF

D gene: TRBD1
clone size: -
V gene: TRBV18
J gene: TRBJ1-1
CDR3 DNA: TGTGCCAGCTCATCGAACAGGGGTTGGGCTGAAGCTTTCTTT
CDR3 protein: CASSSNRGWAEAFF

D gene: -
clone size: once
V gene: TRBV21-1
J gene: TRBJ1-2
CDR3 DNA: TGTGCCAGCAGCAGAAAGAGTGACAGATCTAACTATGGCTACACCTTC
CDR3 protein: CASSRKSDRSNYGYTF

D gene: TRBD1
clone size: -
V gene: TRBV6-5
J gene: TRBJ1-6
CDR3 DNA: TGTGCCAGCAGGCCGGGGACAGCCAATTCACCCCTCCACTTT
CDR3 protein: CASRPGTANSPLHF

D gene: TRBD2
clone size: -
V gene: TRBV9
J gene: TRBJ2-7
CDR3 DNA: TGTGCCAGCAGCCTAGGGACTAGCGGCTACTACGAGCAGTACTTC
CDR3 protein: CASSLGTSGYYEQYF

D gene: TRBD2
clone size: -
V gene: TRBV6-5
J gene: TRBJ2-5
CDR3 DNA: TGTGCCAGCAGGGGACTAGCGGGAGGAGGTGAGCAGTACTTC
CDR3 protein: CASRGLAGGGEQYF

D gene: TRBD1
clone size: -
V gene: TRBV27
J gene: TRBJ1-2
CDR3 DNA: TGTGCCAGCAGTTTTCTCCCCGGGACAGGGGGCCGCGGCTACACCTTC
CDR3 protein: CASSFLPGTGGRGYTF

D gene: TRBD1
clone size: -
V gene: TRBV6-1
J gene: TRBJ1-1
CDR3 DNA: TGTGTCAGCAGTGAAGTGGGACAGGGTTTTGAAGCTTTCTTT
CDR3 protein: CVSSEVGQGFEAFF

D gene: TRBD2
clone size: -
V gene: TRBV4-1
J gene: TRBJ2-7
CDR3 DNA: TGCGCCAGCAGCCCAGCCAGGACTAGCGGGGGCCTGACCTACGAGCAGTACTTC
CDR3 protein: CASSPARTSGGLTYEQYF

D gene: -
clone size: few
V gene: TRBV10-3
J gene: TRBJ1-6
CDR3 DNA: TGTGCCACCGCCCCGACAGCAAATTCACCCCTCCACTTT
CDR3 protein: CATAPTANSPLHF

D gene: TRBD1
clone size: -
V gene: TRBV2
J gene: TRBJ1-6
CDR3 DNA: TGTGCCAGCAGTACGGACAGGTCTTGGACACCCCTCCACTTT
CDR3 protein: CASSTDRSWTPLHF

D gene: TRBD2
clone size: -
V gene: TRBV7-7
J gene: TRBJ2-3
CDR3 DNA: TGTGCTACCCGTGAGCGGGAGAGCACAGATACGCAGTATTTT
CDR3 protein: CATRERESTDTQYF

D gene: -
clone size: -
V gene: TRBV28
J gene: TRBJ2-7
CDR3 DNA: TGTGCCAGCAGTCCGGGTAGCTACTACGAGCAGTACTTC
CDR3 protein: CASSPGSYYEQYF

D gene: TRBD2
clone size: -
V gene: TRBV28
J gene: TRBJ2-5
CDR3 DNA: TGTGCCAGCAGTCCCCGGCGGGGGACTAGCGGGAGAGGGAGCCTCCAAGAGACCCAGTACTTC
CDR3 protein: CASSPRRGTSGRGSLQETQYF

D gene: TRBD2
clone size: -
V gene: TRBV5-1
J gene: TRBJ2-2
CDR3 DNA: TGCGCCAGCAGCTTGGAGCCTAGCGGGAGACCACCCACCGGGGAGCTGTTTTTT
CDR3 protein: CASSLEPSGRPPTGELFF

D gene: -
clone size: -
V gene: TRBV25-1
J gene: TRBJ2-7
CDR3 DNA: TGTGCCAGCACCGTGAAGGGGGAAAGGGAGAGCTCCTACGAGCAGTACTTC
CDR3 protein: CASTVKGERESSYEQYF

D gene: TRBD1
clone size: once
V gene: TRBV2
J gene: TRBJ1-2
CDR3 DNA: TGTGCCAGCAGTGTGACAGGGGAACTTGCTGGCTACACCTTC
CDR3 protein: CASSVTGELAGYTF

D gene: -
clone size: -
V gene: TRBV9
J gene: TRBJ1-6
CDR3 DNA: TGTGCCAGCAGCGTGGAGGGGCGATACTCACCCCTCCACTTT
CDR3 protein: CASSVEGRYSPLHF

D gene: TRBD2
clone size: once
V gene: TRBV7-7
J gene: TRBJ2-2
CDR3 DNA: TGTGCTAGCAGCTTTCTAGCGGACCACGCGAACACCGGGGAGCTGTTTTTT
CDR3 protein: CASSFLADHANTGELFF

D gene: TRBD2
clone size: -
V gene: TRBV18
J gene: TRBJ2-7
CDR3 DNA: TGTGCCAGCTCACCACCGGGACTAGCGGGAGATGAGCAGTACTTC
CDR3 protein: CASSPPGLAGDEQYF

D gene: TRBD1
clone size: -
V gene: TRBV6-6
J gene: TRBJ1-5
CDR3 DNA: TGTGCCAGCAGTTACAGACAGGGAGAGCAGCCCCAGCATTTT
CDR3 protein: CASSYRQGEQPQHF

D gene: TRBD1
clone size: -
V gene: TRBV19
J gene: TRBJ2-6
CDR3 DNA: TGTGCCAGTAGTATTGGTGACAGGGGATCTGGGGCCAACGTCCTGACTTTC
CDR3 protein: CASSIGDRGSGANVLTF

D gene: TRBD1
clone size: -
V gene: TRBV27
J gene: TRBJ1-4
CDR3 DNA: TGTGCCAGCAGTCCACCAAGGGGGACAGCTGGGGATGAAAAACTGTTTTTT
CDR3 protein: CASSPPRGTAGDEKLFF

D gene: TRBD2
clone size: -
V gene: TRBV6-4
J gene: TRBJ2-1
CDR3 DNA: TGTGCCAGCAGTGACGGTCGGGAGGGCCCGAGCTCCTACAATGAGCAGTTCTTC
CDR3 protein: CASSDGREGPSSYNEQFF

D gene: TRBD1
clone size: -
V gene: TRBV7-9
J gene: TRBJ2-2
CDR3 DNA: TGTGCCAGCAGCCGGGACAGGGGCGCCACCGGGGAGCTGTTTTTT
CDR3 protein: CASSRDRGATGELFF

D gene: -
clone size: -
V gene: TRBV6-1
J gene: TRBJ2-7
CDR3 DNA: TGTGCCAGCAGTGAAGCTCTAGCGCTAACCTACGAGCAGTACTTC
CDR3 protein: CASSEALALTYEQYF

D gene: TRBD1
clone size: -
V gene: TRBV2
J gene: TRBJ1-1
CDR3 DNA: TGTGCCAGCAAAAGGGACAGGCCCCAAGAAGCTTTCTTT
CDR3 protein: CASKRDRPQEAFF

D gene: TRBD1
clone size: -
V gene: TRBV27
J gene: TRBJ1-2
CDR3 DNA: TGTGCCAGCAGTACCAGACAGGGGGCGACTAACTATGGCTACACCTTC
CDR3 protein: CASSTRQGATNYGYTF

D gene: -
clone size: -
V gene: TRBV19
J gene: TRBJ2-5
CDR3 DNA: TGTGCCAGTAGGCAAGACCGGAGGGAGACCCAGTACTTC
CDR3 protein: CASRQDRRETQYF

D gene: TRBD2
clone size: once
V gene: TRBV7-9
J gene: TRBJ2-1
CDR3 DNA: TGTGCCAGCAGCTCAAGCCCGGTAGCGGGGGGACGGAATGAGCAGTTCTTC
CDR3 protein: CASSSSPVAGGRNEQFF

D gene: TRBD1
clone size: once
V gene: TRBV18
J gene: TRBJ2-7
CDR3 DNA: TGTGCCAGCTCATTGGGACAGCAAGCCTACGAGCAGTACTTC
CDR3 protein: CASSLGQQAYEQYF

D gene: TRBD2
clone size: few
V gene: TRBV14
J gene: TRBJ2-1
CDR3 DNA: TGTGCCAGCAGCCAGGGGACTAGCTCCTACAATGAGCAGTTCTTC
CDR3 protein: CASSQGTSSYNEQFF

D gene: -
clone size: -
V gene: TRBV29-1
J gene: TRBJ1-2
CDR3 DNA: TGCAGCGTGGTAGACAGTGCACACAACTATGGCTACACCTTC
CDR3 protein: CSVVDSAHNYGYTF

D gene: TRBD2
clone size: few
V gene: TRBV7-6
J gene: TRBJ2-1
CDR3 DNA: TGTGCCAGTACTAGCGGGAGTTACAATGAGCAGTTCTTC
CDR3 protein: CASTSGSYNEQFF

D gene: -
clone size: -
V gene: TRBV11-2
J gene: TRBJ2-3
CDR3 DNA: TGTGCCAGCAGCTCCCTAAACAGGGCAGATACGCAGTATTTT
CDR3 protein: CASSSLNRADTQYF

D gene: TRBD1
clone size: -
V gene: TRBV2
J gene: TRBJ1-1
CDR3 DNA: TGTGCCAGCAGCAGAACAGGGGCACGGTTGAACACTGAAGCTTTCTTT
CDR3 protein: CASSRTGARLNTEAFF

D gene: -
clone size: -
V gene: TRBV4-1
J gene: TRBJ2-7
CDR3 DNA: TGCGCCAGCAGCCAAGAAGGACAGCGCTACGAGCAGTACTTC
CDR3 protein: CASSQEGQRYEQYF

D gene: -
clone size: -
V gene: TRBV11-1
J gene: TRBJ2-3
CDR3 DNA: TGTGCCAGCAGCTTAAGTCTATTGGGCACAGATACGCAGTATTTT
CDR3 protein: CASSLSLLGTDTQYF

D gene: -
clone size: -
V gene: TRBV28
J gene: TRBJ2-2
CDR3 DNA: TGTGCCAGCAGGTCCGCGGGATTCGGGGAGCTGTTTTTT
CDR3 protein: CASRSAGFGELFF

D gene: -
clone size: -
V gene: TRBV6-5
J gene: TRBJ1-5
CDR3 DNA: TGTGCCAGCAGACTGACGGGGGTAGGCAATCAGCCCCAGCATTTT
CDR3 protein: CASRLTGVGNQPQHF

D gene: -
clone size: -
V gene: TRBV7-8
J gene: TRBJ2-3
CDR3 DNA: TGTGCCAGCAGCCTGAACGCGGCCGCGGGATTGTCAGATACGCAGTATTTT
CDR3 protein: CASSLNAAAGLSDTQYF

D gene: TRBD1
clone size: -
V gene: TRBV19
J gene: TRBJ1-5
CDR3 DNA: TGTGCCAGTAAACAGGGGGGATATAGCAATCAGCCCCAGCATTTT
CDR3 protein: CASKQGGYSNQPQHF

D gene: TRBD2
clone size: -
V gene: TRBV5-6
J gene: TRBJ2-1
CDR3 DNA: TGTGCCAGCAAAAGGGCGGGACTAGCGGACTCCTACAATGAGCAGTTCTTC
CDR3 protein: CASKRAGLADSYNEQFF

D gene: TRBD2
clone size: -
V gene: TRBV5-1
J gene: TRBJ2-1
CDR3 DNA: TGCGCCAGCAGAGGAAGTCTAGCGGAGAACAATGAGCAGTTCTTC
CDR3 protein: CASRGSLAENNEQFF

D gene: -
clone size: -
V gene: TRBV6-6
J gene: TRBJ1-2
CDR3 DNA: TGTGCCAGCAGTTTAAACAGGGGCTACACCTTC
CDR3 protein: CASSLNRGYTF

D gene: -
clone size: -
V gene: TRBV7-6
J gene: TRBJ2-7
CDR3 DNA: TGTGCCAGAGAGGAGGCGGGACTTGCCCGTTTCTACGAGCAGTACTTC
CDR3 protein: CAREEAGLARFYEQYF

D gene: -
clone size: -
V gene: TRBV19
J gene: TRBJ1-1
CDR3 DNA: TGTGCCAGTGGGATTGGCGGGAGAGTAGATGAAGCTTTCTTT
CDR3 protein: CASGIGGRVDEAFF

D gene: TRBD1
clone size: -
V gene: TRBV27
J gene: TRBJ1-2
CDR3 DNA: TGTGCCAGCAGAGGAGGGGGCATCTATGGCTACACCTTC
CDR3 protein: CASRGGGIYGYTF

D gene: TRBD1
clone size: -
V gene: TRBV7-8
J gene: TRBJ2-3
CDR3 DNA: TGTGCCAGCAGCCCTTATCAGGGGGGCACAGATACGCAGTATTTT
CDR3 protein: CASSPYQGGTDTQYF

D gene: -
clone size: -
V gene: TRBV5-6
J gene: TRBJ2-7
CDR3 DNA: TGTGCCAGCAGTTTAGTTGCCGAGCAGTACTTC
CDR3 protein: CASSLVAEQYF

D gene: TRBD1
clone size: -
V gene: TRBV18
J gene: TRBJ1-1
CDR3 DNA: TGTGCCAGCTCACGTCCTGGGACAGGTGAGGCTTTCTTT
CDR3 protein: CASSRPGTGEAFF

D gene: -
clone size: -
V gene: TRBV6-5
J gene: TRBJ1-5
CDR3 DNA: TGTGCCAGCAGCCCCGGGGGGGGGCACGGTCAGCCCCAGCATTTT
CDR3 protein: CASSPGGGHGQPQHF